A selection of T cell receptor beta chains follows, all from one sample in a study of graft-versus-host responses after intestinal transplantation. Their target antigens are unknown. Clones were read by immunoSEQ multiplex PCR, and TCRdb kept only the in-frame ones, dropping some. The sample lists tens of thousands of clones, approximately 90% occurring once. The source material was unstimulated CD4+ T cells sorted from spleen or lymph node cells, sampled before transplant. The receptors stem from a human donor who was the organ donor for an intestinal transplant. CDR3s include the opening cysteine and the closing phenylalanine or tryptophan.

V | length | CDR3
TRBV5-4 | 12 | CASSYLRGEATF
TRBV7-2 | 18 | CASSLAGRPGEGTDTQYF
TRBV30 | 12 | CAWGQESYEQYF
TRBV28 | 16 | CASSLPSGRVYNEQFF
TRBV5-6 | 16 | CASTLGALAVQETQYF
TRBV11-3 | 14 | CASTRGGRGYEQYF
TRBV9 | 17 | CASSVGGTSGRGETQYF
TRBV7-2 | 18 | CASSTASGWAASTDTQYF
TRBV11-3 | 14 | CASSPGDAWETQYF
TRBV10-2 | 17 | CASSEPGLASAKNIQYF
TRBV6-1 | 14 | CASSVNRWTDTQYF
TRBV21-1 | 14 | CASSGQDVNYGYTF
TRBV5-1 | 15 | CASSALTGRSYEQYF
TRBV30 | 15 | CAWLRIWREMDTQYF
TRBV28 | 14 | CASNRGRSYNEQFF
TRBV20-1 | 11 | CSAPGAYGYTF
TRBV5-1 | 18 | CASSSNHPYTLSTDTQYF
TRBV9 | 15 | CASSAGSTRVDTQYF
TRBV11-2 | 15 | CASSPGTSGGETQYF
TRBV6-5 | 13 | CASSNTLLSPLHF
TRBV28 | 12 | CASSLWGTGFTF
TRBV27 | 15 | CASSLFRGQGTEAFF
TRBV27 | 15 | CASSRLPGVNTEAFF
TRBV1 | 20 | CTSRPPSWWIGSISYNEQFF
TRBV7-3 | 15 | CASSLTGTSGEEQFF
TRBV5-1 | 16 | CASSPNLAGGSYEQYF
TRBV5-1 | 15 | CASTQNRGSGETQYF
TRBV6-1 | 13 | CASSRGTGNTIYF
TRBV5-1 | 17 | CASSLGEGTAYNSPLHF
TRBV5-1 | 17 | CASSLIPAGGASETQYF
TRBV5-1 | 13 | CASRQGTRPEAFF
TRBV29-1 | 13 | CSVEAQGTYGYTF
TRBV7-8 | 15 | CASSGTTGGNYGYTF